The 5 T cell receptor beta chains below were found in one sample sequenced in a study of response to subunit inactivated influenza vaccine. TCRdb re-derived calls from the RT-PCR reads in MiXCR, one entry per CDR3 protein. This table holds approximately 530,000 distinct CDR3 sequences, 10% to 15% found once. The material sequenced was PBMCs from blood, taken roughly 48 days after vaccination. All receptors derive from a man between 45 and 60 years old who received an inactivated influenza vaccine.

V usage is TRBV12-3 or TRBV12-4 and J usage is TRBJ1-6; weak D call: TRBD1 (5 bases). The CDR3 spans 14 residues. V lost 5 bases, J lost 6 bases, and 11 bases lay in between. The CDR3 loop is CASSKGLTNSPLHF. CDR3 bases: TGTGCCAGCAGTAAGGGACTGACTAATTCACCCCTCCACTTT.

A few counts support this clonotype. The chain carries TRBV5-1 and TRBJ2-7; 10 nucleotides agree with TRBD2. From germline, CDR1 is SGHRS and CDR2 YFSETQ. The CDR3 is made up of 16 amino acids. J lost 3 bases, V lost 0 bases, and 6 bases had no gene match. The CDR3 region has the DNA TGCGCCAGCAGCTTGGAAGCGGGAGGGATGTACTACGAGCAGTACTTC. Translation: CASSLEAGGMYYEQYF.

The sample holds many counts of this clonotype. In DNA, the CDR3 is TGTGCCAGCAGTCCTACCTCGGACGCCTACGAGCAGTACTTC. Translating gives CASSPTSDAYEQYF. This rearrangement joins TRBV7-3 to TRBJ2-7; D is ambiguous. Trimming removed 6 bases at V and 2 bases at J, with 14 bases between. CDR1 is SGHTA and CDR2 is FQGTGA in the germline V gene. The length of the CDR3 is 14 residues. Together with reference TRBV7-3 and TRBJ2-7, the CDR3 gives the full variable domain: GAGVSQTPSNKVTEKGKYVELRCDPISGHTALYWYRQSLGQGPEFLIYFQGTGAADDSGLPNDRFFAVRPEGSVSTLKIQRTERGDSAVYLCASSPTSDAYEQYFGPGTRLTVT.

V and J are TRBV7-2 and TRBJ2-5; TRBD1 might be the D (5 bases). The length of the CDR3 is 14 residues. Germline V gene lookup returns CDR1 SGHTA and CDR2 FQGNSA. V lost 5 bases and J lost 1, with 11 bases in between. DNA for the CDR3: TGTGCCAGCAGCCGGACATTGATCCAAGAGACCCAGTACTTC. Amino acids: CASSRTLIQETQYF. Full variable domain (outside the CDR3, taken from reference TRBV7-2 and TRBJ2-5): GAGVSQSPSNKVTEKGKDVELRCDPISGHTALYWYRQSLGQGLEFLIYFQGNSAPDKSGLPSDRFSAERTGGSVSTLTIQRTQQEDSAVYLCASSRTLIQETQYFGPGTRLLVL.

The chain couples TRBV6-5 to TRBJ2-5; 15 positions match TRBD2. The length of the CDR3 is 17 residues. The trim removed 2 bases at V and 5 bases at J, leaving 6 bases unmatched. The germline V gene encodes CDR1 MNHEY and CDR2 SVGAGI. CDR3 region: CASSYRTSGGAWETQYF. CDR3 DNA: TGTGCCAGCAGTTACAGGACTAGCGGGGGGGCTTGGGAGACCCAGTACTTC.